The TCR beta chain described here comes from a study of B cell selection in AIRE deficiency. The study, taken as a whole, reports: Shared Treg sequences had shorter CDR3s, biased toward rearrangements with few non-templated insertions. Only approximately 10% of 3,000 to 4,500 shared Treg sequences were patient-specific; roughly 30% healthy-specific. TCRbeta-only data showed roughly 37% of shared healthy Treg sequences in healthy Tconv.

Regulatory T cells were sorted as CD4+CD25hiCD127low/negative. Authors' processing steps: Pooled Tregs gave some 61,000 patient and 80,000 to 100,000 donor TCRbeta sequences. Repertoires were generated with immunoSEQ multiplex PCR, while TCRdb's copy carries only in-frame clones and drops some. The DNA was the basis for D and trimming; V, J and clone size are from that table. There are approximately 22,000 clones in the sample; approximately 91% occur only once, and 1.4% lies in the top ten. Concerning this clone: Its antigen remains unknown.

The CDR3 is 17 amino acids. With V trimmed by 4 bases and J by 4 bases, 15 bases remained unmatched. Germline V lookup: CDR1 SGHTA, CDR2 FQGNSA. The sequencing input was CD4+CD25+ Tregs sorted from PBMCs. The sequence was collected from a human donor in good health. The chain recombines TRBV7-2 with TRBJ1-1, with TRBD1 matching 7 bases. The chain's CDR3 is CASSSTQGQAAATEAFF. CDR3 DNA: TGTGCCAGCAGCTCGACTCAAGGACAGGCGGCAGCCACTGAAGCTTTCTTT.